Listed below are T cell receptor beta chains from one sample, sequenced in a study of patients and donors after allogeneic stem cell transplantation. One entry per CDR3 protein results from TCRdb running MiXCR on the RT-PCR reads. Among 150,000 to 200,000 distinct CDR3 sequences listed, more than 35% were seen once. Sequencing input: blood, either unsorted or a sorted T cell fraction (not recorded which). The source is a human donor who was either an allogeneic HSCT recipient or a stem cell or donor lymphocyte infusion donor (not recorded which). It is not recorded whose cells these are; they may come from a transplant donor. The CDR3 runs from the conserved cysteine through the conserved F or W. D genes are given only for firm matches. Clone size, where shown, is once, few, many, or a class for clones that have expanded.

cdr3_nt cdr3_aa clone_size j_call d_call v_call
TGTGCCAGCAGTCCCGGACCGAGCTATGGCTACACCTTC CASSPGPSYGYTF few TRBJ1-2 - TRBV12-3/TRBV12-4
TGTGCCACCAGCCTCAGTTACAGAGGCACAGATACGCAGTATTTT CATSLSYRGTDTQYF - TRBJ2-3 - TRBV15
TGCAGTACTCCTGGAGAGGGGGCAGGTGGCTACACCTTC CSTPGEGAGGYTF - TRBJ1-2 TRBD1 TRBV20-1
TGTGCCACCAGCAGAGATGGTAGCGGGGCCTACAATGAGCAGTTCTTC CATSRDGSGAYNEQFF - TRBJ2-1 TRBD2 TRBV15
TGCAGCGCAGGGGCCTCCGGGACTGAAGCTTTCTTT CSAGASGTEAFF - TRBJ1-1 - TRBV29-1
TGCGCCAGCAGCTTGGACCCTCCTACGACGGGAGTCACTGAAGCTTTCTTT CASSLDPPTTGVTEAFF - TRBJ1-1 - TRBV5-1
TGCAGTGCTAACAATATACCGGGACACCTGGAAGACTATGGCTACACCTTC CSANNIPGHLEDYGYTF - TRBJ1-2 - TRBV20-1
TGCGCCAGCAGCCAAGAGGGACAGTCTAATGAAAAACTGTTTTTT CASSQEGQSNEKLFF - TRBJ1-4 TRBD1 TRBV4-3
TGTGCCAGCAGCCGCGCACTTAGCGGGAGCGCAGATACGCAGTATTTT CASSRALSGSADTQYF - TRBJ2-3 TRBD2 TRBV7-2
TGTGCCAGCAGCTCCTCGACAGCTGCTAACTATGGCTACACCTTC CASSSSTAANYGYTF - TRBJ1-2 - TRBV7-9
TGTGCCAGCAGCTCACGACAGCCGAACACCGGGGAGCTGTTTTTT CASSSRQPNTGELFF few TRBJ2-2 - TRBV9
TGCGCCAGCAGCCAAGAACCTAGCGGGAACTCCTACGAGCAGTACTTC CASSQEPSGNSYEQYF - TRBJ2-7 TRBD2 TRBV4-3
TGTGCCAGCAGTTCACTAGCGGGAAGGTACTACAATGAGCAGTTCTTC CASSSLAGRYYNEQFF - TRBJ2-1 TRBD2 TRBV6-5
TGTGCCAGCAAGGCCGGGCCTTGGGATCGCAATCAGCCCCAGCATTTT CASKAGPWDRNQPQHF - TRBJ1-5 - TRBV2
TGTGCCAGCACCCGCTTTGAGGCCACTGAAGCTTTCTTT CASTRFEATEAFF - TRBJ1-1 - TRBV12-3/TRBV12-4
TGTGCCAGCAGCGTAGACGGGCGCTCAGAAGCTTTCTTT CASSVDGRSEAFF - TRBJ1-1 - TRBV9
TGTGCCAGCAGCCAAGACCTTGCTACTAGCGGCCTGACCTACGAGCAGTACTTC CASSQDLATSGLTYEQYF few TRBJ2-7 TRBD2 TRBV4-2
TGTGCCAGCAGTTTACCCACTAGCGGGGGCTACAATGAGCAGTTCTTC CASSLPTSGGYNEQFF - TRBJ2-1 TRBD2 TRBV28
TGCAGTGCTAGAGATCGGACGATAGCGGGAGCCGCTTTTCAGAATACGCAGTATTTT CSARDRTIAGAAFQNTQYF - TRBJ2-3 TRBD2 TRBV20-1
TGTGCCAGCAGTTTCGCCAGTTATAATTCACCCCTCCACTTT CASSFASYNSPLHF - TRBJ1-6 - TRBV27
TGTGCCACCAGCAGAGAAGGGCAGTCTGATAACTATGGCTACACCTTC CATSREGQSDNYGYTF few TRBJ1-2 - TRBV15
TGCAGTGCTAGAATCCCGGGACAGGGCTACGAGCAGTACTTC CSARIPGQGYEQYF - TRBJ2-7 TRBD1 TRBV20-1
TGTGCCAGCAGCTTAGTGGGTGGGACCTATGGCTACACCTTC CASSLVGGTYGYTF few TRBJ1-2 - TRBV7-3
TGTGCCAGCAGACCGGGACAGGGGACAAGTGAAGCTTTCTTT CASRPGQGTSEAFF - TRBJ1-1 TRBD1 TRBV12-3/TRBV12-4
TGCAGTGCTAGAAGGGTTAACACTGAAGCTTTCTTT CSARRVNTEAFF few TRBJ1-1 - TRBV20-1
TGCGCCAGCAGCCCGGAGGGCAATCAGCCCCAGCTTTTT CASSPEGNQPQLF - TRBJ1-5 - TRBV5-1
TGTGCCAGCAGTTACGGTCCGGGGCCCCAGCATTTT CASSYGPGPQHF few TRBJ1-5 - TRBV6-2/TRBV6-3
TGTGCCAGCAGGTTCAGACCCGAGGGTGAAAAACTGTTTTTT CASRFRPEGEKLFF few TRBJ1-4 - TRBV6-5
TGCGCCAGCAGTGAGCTCATGGGCGCCAGCACAGATACGCAGTATTTT CASSELMGASTDTQYF - TRBJ2-3 - TRBV10-2
TGCGCCAGCAGTTACGGGCCCAGGGAAGAGGGTCAGCCCCAGCATTTT CASSYGPREEGQPQHF few TRBJ1-5 - TRBV5-1
TGTGCCAGCAGCTTAGAATTCAATAGCAATCAGCCCCAGCATTTT CASSLEFNSNQPQHF few TRBJ1-5 - TRBV7-2
TGCAGCGTTATCGGGACAGGGGGCTCCGAGCAGTACTTC CSVIGTGGSEQYF - TRBJ2-7 TRBD1 TRBV29-1
TGTGCCAGCAGTTACTTATACAGGGCTGGCTACACCTTC CASSYLYRAGYTF - TRBJ1-2 - TRBV6-5
TGCAGTGCAACGGCTCCAGCGGAGCGAGAGCAGTACTTC CSATAPAEREQYF - TRBJ2-7 - TRBV20-1
TGTGCCAGCAGCCTAGCCGGACTCGGTAACAATGAGCAGTTCTTC CASSLAGLGNNEQFF few TRBJ2-1 - TRBV7-6
TGCAGCGCTGTAGGGGACAGCGCGCAGCAGTACTTC CSAVGDSAQQYF few TRBJ2-7 TRBD1 TRBV29-1
TGTGCCAGCAGCAGAAACGTCGGACTCGATGAGCAGTTCTTC CASSRNVGLDEQFF - TRBJ2-1 - TRBV7-6
TGTGCCAGCAGCCCCCCGACTAGAGAGGAGGGGACCCAGTACTTC CASSPPTREEGTQYF few TRBJ2-5 - TRBV5-6
TGCGCCAGCAGCTTAGAGCGGCAATCCCACAATGAGCAGTTCTTC CASSLERQSHNEQFF - TRBJ2-1 - TRBV5-1
TGTGCCAGCAGCCATCAGGGAGGATCGGGATTATACGAGCAGTACTTC CASSHQGGSGLYEQYF - TRBJ2-7 - TRBV16
TGTGCCAGCAGCCCGAGATGGACTCCCTCTACCTACGAGCAGTACTTC CASSPRWTPSTYEQYF - TRBJ2-7 - TRBV9
TGTGCCAGCAGTGAACTGTCAGACAATTCACCCCTCCACTTT CASSELSDNSPLHF few TRBJ1-6 - TRBV6-1
TGTGCCAGCAGTTTGGGACAGGTGATTGGTGAGCAGTTCTTC CASSLGQVIGEQFF - TRBJ2-1 TRBD1 TRBV28
TGCAGTGCTAGACTTGCAACTAATGAAAAACTGTTTTTT CSARLATNEKLFF - TRBJ1-4 - TRBV20-1
TGTGCCAGCAGTTACTCGACCAGGGGGAAGAACTATGGCTACACCTTC CASSYSTRGKNYGYTF - TRBJ1-2 TRBD1 TRBV6-2/TRBV6-3
TGTGCCAGCAGTCTAGTCGAGGGTTACAATGAGCAGTTCTTC CASSLVEGYNEQFF once TRBJ2-1 - TRBV11-2
TGTGCCAGCAGTTTCTTCCAGCGGGAGGGTACTGAGCAGTTCTTC CASSFFQREGTEQFF - TRBJ2-1 TRBD2 TRBV12-3/TRBV12-4
TGTGCCAGCAGTTACTCCCTAGCGGGAAGGTTTGCCTACGAGCAGTACTTC CASSYSLAGRFAYEQYF - TRBJ2-7 TRBD2 TRBV6-5
TGCAGCGTTGAAGATTGGGCAGACCAAGAGACCCAGTACTTC CSVEDWADQETQYF - TRBJ2-5 - TRBV29-1
TGTGCCAGCAGCCAAGAAGGGAAGGCGAGCACTGAAGCTTTCTTT CASSQEGKASTEAFF few TRBJ1-1 - TRBV4-2
TGTGCCACCACCCAAACTAGCGGGGGTACCTTTAGCTCCTACGAGCAGTACTTC CATTQTSGGTFSSYEQYF - TRBJ2-7 TRBD2 TRBV28
TGCGCCAGCAGCGCGCGGACAGGACTCTTACACTATGGCTACACCTTC CASSARTGLLHYGYTF - TRBJ1-2 TRBD1 TRBV5-1
TGCGCCAGCAGCCAAGATGGTCAGGGGGCAACAGATACGCAGTATTTT CASSQDGQGATDTQYF - TRBJ2-3 TRBD1 TRBV4-3
TGTGCCAGCAGCGTAGACACGGGAGGGTACAATGAGCAGTTCTTC CASSVDTGGYNEQFF - TRBJ2-1 TRBD2 TRBV9